The clone carrying this TCR beta chain was counted at least ten times. This entry comes from a study of regulatory T cells in long-lasting Graves disease. Between the trimmed V and J ends, which lost 7 bases and 14 bases, there was a span of 17 bases. The CDR3 covers 12 residues. The germline CDR1 and CDR2 sequences are SNHLY and FYNNEI. Both iRepertoire HTBI primers and Arm-PCR of CDR3 regions were used to build the TCR beta libraries. From the multiplex PCR reads, TCRdb called clonotypes with MiXCR, one entry per CDR3 protein. The data contain 510,000 or so distinct CDR3 sequences, more than 10% of them singletons. Time point meaning: newly diagnosed GD, antithyroid drugs for less than 3 months. PBMCs provided the RNA from which the TCR library was made. The data also belong to a second study, concerning T cells in Graves' hyperthyroidism and ophthalmopathy. That work contributes: Lactation, pregnancy, other autoimmune disease or uncontrolled infection excluded patients. Most thyroid clonotypes that were expanded above 0.001 also turned up in blood.

The V and J genes are TRBV2 and TRBJ1-4; unclear D gene. Here the sequenced sample was peripheral blood mononuclear cells (PBMCs), taken at new diagnosis, from a patient treated with antithyroid drugs. This clonotype was sampled from a woman between 25 and 40 years old with Graves disease. CDR3 sequence: CASTPDVGRLFF. DNA of the CDR3: TGTGCCAGCACCCCGGATGTAGGGAGGCTGTTTTTT.